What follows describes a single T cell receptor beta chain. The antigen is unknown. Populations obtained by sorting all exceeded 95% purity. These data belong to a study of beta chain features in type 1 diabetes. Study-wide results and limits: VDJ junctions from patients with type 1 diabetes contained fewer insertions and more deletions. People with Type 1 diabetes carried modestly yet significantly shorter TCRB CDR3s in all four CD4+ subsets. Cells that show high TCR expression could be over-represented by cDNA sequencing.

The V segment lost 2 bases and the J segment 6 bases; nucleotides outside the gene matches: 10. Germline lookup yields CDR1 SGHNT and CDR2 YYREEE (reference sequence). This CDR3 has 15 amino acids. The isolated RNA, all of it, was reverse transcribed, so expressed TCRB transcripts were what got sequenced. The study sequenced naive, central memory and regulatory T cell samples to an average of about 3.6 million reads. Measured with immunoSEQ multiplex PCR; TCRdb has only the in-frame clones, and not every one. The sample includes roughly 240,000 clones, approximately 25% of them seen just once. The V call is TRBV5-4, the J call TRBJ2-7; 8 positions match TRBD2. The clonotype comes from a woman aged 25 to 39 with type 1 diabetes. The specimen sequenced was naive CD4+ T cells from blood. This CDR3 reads CASSFPGGANGEQYF. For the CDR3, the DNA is TGTGCCAGCAGCTTTCCGGGAGGGGCCAATGGCGAGCAGTACTTC. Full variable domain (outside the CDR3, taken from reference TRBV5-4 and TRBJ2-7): ETGVTQSPTHLIKTRGQQVTLRCSSQSGHNTVSWYQQALGQGPQFIFQYYREEENGRGNFPPRFSGLQFPNYSSELNVNALELDDSALYLCASSFPGGANGEQYFGPGTRLTVT.